This T cell receptor beta chain was documented in a study of shared clonotypes between healthy human individuals. General observations from the study: Estimated richness values were generally larger in naive subsets than in memory subsets. The authors sampled blood alone, and tissue repertoires likely differ. Generation probabilities of non-shared clonotypes were lower (relative to those shared by all four donors).

Germline lookup yields CDR1 MNHEY and CDR2 SVGAGI. Trimming removed 5 bases at V and 1 base at J, with 13 bases between. The CDR3 spans 15 residues. In its sample, this clone was seen once. The antigen remains unidentified. Per the original data handling: ImmunoSEQ gave junction-only sequences without quality scores, so filtering differed. The assay was immunoSEQ multiplex PCR, and TCRdb's table has in-frame clones only and misses some. That table gives V, J and clone size, and the DNA gave D and trimming. In the table there are over 2 million clones, roughly 90% of which are singletons. The clonotype was recovered from a man aged 18 to 29 in good health. Some clones in this sample may be carry-over from other donors' samples. The sample was naive CD4+ T cells from PBMCs. Subset reported: CD45RA+ positively selected. The chain combines TRBV6-5 with TRBJ2-3; no definite D call. The CDR3 loop is CASSPSRSRTDTQYF. The DNA for the CDR3 is TGTGCCAGCAGTCCCAGCCGATCTCGCACAGATACGCAGTATTTT.